The source of this T cell receptor beta chain is a study of blood T cells in healthy people across ages. Study summary: About one barcoded beta molecule per two T cells was captured by template switching.

The use of a sample-barcoded 5' primer and a J-beta primer mix characterized a second PCR of roughly 7 to 12 cycles. TCRdb called the 5' RACE reads again in MiXCR, with one record for every CDR3 protein. Of roughly 700,000 distinct CDR3 sequences listed, around 45% are singletons. The germline CDR1 and CDR2 sequences are SGDLS and YYNGEE. V dropped 2 bases and J dropped 0 bases, with 12 bases sitting between them. This CDR3 is built from 15 residues. Regarding this clonotype: Antigen specificity is unknown.

Study results and limitations: Diversity estimates from one million T cells were considered underestimates. Unsorted PBMC input precluded a conclusive naive versus antigen-experienced comparison.

The sample was blood. The TCR was taken from a woman aged 55-75 years in good health. J is TRBJ2-7 and V is TRBV9; tentatively, D is TRBD1 or TRBD2 (6 bases each). The CDR3 nucleotides are TGTGCCAGCAGCGTCGCCGGGGGCCTCTCCTACGAGCAGTACTTC. Residues: CASSVAGGLSYEQYF.